This is a list of T cell receptor beta chains from one sample in a study of T cells in tuberculosis. The protocol was immunoSEQ multiplex PCR, while the TCRdb copy is restricted to in-frame clones and leaves out a portion. The table includes about 49,000 clones, nearly 95% detected once. The specimen comprised PBMCs, sampled at tuberculosis diagnosis. These TCRs come from an adult with tuberculosis. Each CDR3 is given with its conserved first and last residue. D genes are given only for firm matches. A row's size may be missing; if present it is once, few, many or a size class.

D gene,V gene,clone size,J gene,CDR3 DNA,CDR3 protein
TRBD2,TRBV11-2,-,TRBJ2-7,TGTGCCAGCAGCTTAGTACTAGCGGGAGGTTACGAGCAGTACTTC,CASSLVLAGGYEQYF
-,TRBV7-9,-,TRBJ2-1,TGTGCCACCCAGGGCAGCCACCACCCCTTTTACAATGAGCAGTTCTTC,CATQGSHHPFYNEQFF
TRBD1,TRBV19,-,TRBJ1-4,TGTGCCAGTAGCCTGGACAGGAGGAGGGAAAAACTGTTTTTT,CASSLDRRREKLFF
-,TRBV28,-,TRBJ2-3,TGTGCCAGCAGCCCTCTCAGGGATACGCAGTATTTT,CASSPLRDTQYF
TRBD2,TRBV5-4,-,TRBJ2-2,TGTGCCAGCAGCATCGGGAGGGCCAACACCGGGGAGCTGTTTTTT,CASSIGRANTGELFF
-,TRBV5-6,-,TRBJ2-1,TGTGCCAGCAGTGGACAATACAATGAGCAGTTCTTC,CASSGQYNEQFF
TRBD2,TRBV7-2,-,TRBJ2-1,TGTGCCAGCAGCCCACGGGGGGCTAGCGGGGCACACAATGAGCAGTTCTTC,CASSPRGASGAHNEQFF
-,TRBV5-6,-,TRBJ2-1,TGTGCCAGCAGCGACCCGGGACTTAACAATGAGCAGTTCTTC,CASSDPGLNNEQFF
TRBD2,TRBV4-2,-,TRBJ2-2,TGTGCCAGCAGCCAAGGACTAGCGGGAGTTCACACCGGGGAGCTGTTTTTT,CASSQGLAGVHTGELFF
-,TRBV6-4,-,TRBJ1-1,TGTGCCAGCAGTCCGGGGAACACTGAAGCTTTCTTT,CASSPGNTEAFF
-,TRBV15,few,TRBJ1-2,TGTGCCACCAGCCGATTGGCGGGGGGTAGGGCCCAATATGGCTACACCTTC,CATSRLAGGRAQYGYTF
-,TRBV27,-,TRBJ1-2,TGTGCCAGCAGTTTATCCGGCAGATACTACTCTAACTATGGCTACACCTTC,CASSLSGRYYSNYGYTF
-,TRBV4-3,-,TRBJ1-4,TGCGCCAGCAGCCAAGCTCAGTTCTATGAAAAACTGTTTTTT,CASSQAQFYEKLFF
-,TRBV30,-,TRBJ2-7,TGTGCCTGGAGTGCGGGGAATACGGCCGAGCAGTACTTC,CAWSAGNTAEQYF
-,TRBV9,-,TRBJ1-1,TGTGCCAGCAGCGTAGCTCTTGGGGCCACTGAAGCTTTCTTT,CASSVALGATEAFF
-,TRBV28,-,TRBJ1-5,TGTGCCAGCAGTTTACACAGGAACAATCAGCCCCAGCATTTT,CASSLHRNNQPQHF
TRBD1,TRBV19,-,TRBJ1-1,TGTGCCAGTACCCTAAGACGGACAGGGGGCATATCTGAAGCTTTCTTT,CASTLRRTGGISEAFF
TRBD1,TRBV5-1,once,TRBJ2-2,TGCGCCAGCAGCTTGCTGACAGGGGAGACCGGGGAGCTGTTTTTT,CASSLLTGETGELFF
TRBD2,TRBV4-1,-,TRBJ2-1,TGCGCCAGCAGCCACGTGCGGGAGGGCTGGAATGAGCAGTTCTTC,CASSHVREGWNEQFF
TRBD1,TRBV28,-,TRBJ1-2,TGTGCCAGCAGCTCACCAGGTTCATCGGACAGGGGCTATGGCTACACCTTC,CASSSPGSSDRGYGYTF